The clone carrying this T cell receptor (beta chain) counts as medium-sized (0.01 to 0.1%). The V gene's germline CDR1 is SEHNR and CDR2 FQNEAQ (reference sequence). V shed 5 bases and J shed 9 bases, with 11 bases lying between them. The CDR3 consists of 13 residues. This record comes from a study of spatial heterogeneity in lung cancer. A single record per CDR3 protein comes from TCRdb applying MiXCR to the 5' RACE reads. The sample includes about 4,400 distinct CDR3 sequences, about 20% of them seen just once. Described time point: sample taken at primary tumor resection. Whole RNA, isolated from tumor, nontumor lung or frozen PBMC, was sequenced without prior sorting.

The sample here was normal lung tissue next to the tumor, taken at surgery. The V gene is TRBV7-9, the J gene TRBJ1-6; D is undetermined. This clonotype was sampled from a female donor with early-stage non-small cell lung cancer. For the CDR3, the DNA is TGTGCCAGCAGCGATACCGAAGGTTCACCCCTCCACTTT. This translates into CASSDTEGSPLHF.